This TCR beta chain was found in a study of long-term antiretroviral therapy in people with HIV. On the study more broadly: The earliest samples came about a decade before the 2015 immediate-ART recommendation. Study findings and constraints: Samples were collected from the mid-2000s to the late 2010s under possibly less effective ART regimens. Records did not include ART adherence, viral resistance or therapy changes.

Trimming shortened V by 6 bases and J by 0 bases, and 12 bases separated the two germline ends. The CDR3 is 15 amino acids. Germline CDR1 reads LNHDA; CDR2 reads SQIVND (reference sequence). At survey level, the immunoSEQ assay was run in its v3.0 version. Each sample aimed for roughly 35,000-50,000 sequenced T-cell genomes. The assay was immunoSEQ multiplex PCR, and TCRdb's table has in-frame clones only and misses some. Of about 25,000 clones in the sample, about 91% are singletons; the top ten hold 5.3%. Concerning this clone: Antigen specificity is unknown.

The chain uses TRBV19 and TRBJ1-5; D is uncertain. This receptor was obtained from a young man with HIV. The starting material was unsorted PBMCs, obtained around 4.5 years after starting antiretroviral therapy. CDR3 coding DNA: TGTGCCAGTAGAGCGACCGAGTATAGCAATCAGCCCCAGCATTTT. Encoded protein: CASRATEYSNQPQHF.